This T cell receptor (beta chain) was sequenced during a study of blood T cell repertoires in COVID-19. About the research overall: The United States, Italy and Spain supplied acute and convalescent COVID-19 samples.

Participant age was roughly 18 to 89 years, and participants resided in about two dozen US areas. Self-reported history from a screening survey and questionnaire set each donor's cohort. Recovery among Cohort 3 donors was established by two negative PCRs, clearance, or symptom resolution. TCRdb's copy holds only in-frame clones and misses some; the assay was immunoSEQ multiplex PCR. Among approximately 170,000 clones listed, 80% were seen once. The sequence was obtained from a man aged 35 to 55 who had recovered from COVID-19. The material sequenced was PBMCs or T cells enriched from blood (not recorded which).

The CDR3 coding sequence is TGTGCCATCAGTGAAGGTCGGGGCTATGGCTACACCTTC. Translating gives CAISEGRGYGYTF. The chain is built from TRBV10-3 and TRBJ1-2, with D unclear. The CDR3 spans 13 residues. V lost 3 bases, J lost 4 bases, and 9 bases lay in between. CDR1 ENHRY and CDR2 SYGVKD come from the germline V gene.